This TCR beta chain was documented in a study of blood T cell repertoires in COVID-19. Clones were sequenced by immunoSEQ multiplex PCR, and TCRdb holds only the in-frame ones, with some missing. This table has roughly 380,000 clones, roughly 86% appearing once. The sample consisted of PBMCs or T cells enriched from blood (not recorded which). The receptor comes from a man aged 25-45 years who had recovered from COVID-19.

In DNA, the CDR3 is TGCGCCAGCGGCCGAGTAGCGGGGGGTACCTACGAGCAGTACTTC. This codes for CASGRVAGGTYEQYF. The chain is built from TRBV5-1 and TRBJ2-7, with TRBD2 identical over 10 bases. CDR3 length equals 15 residues. J lost 2 bases, V lost 7 bases, and 9 bases had no gene match. Germline values: CDR1 SGHRS, CDR2 YFSETQ.